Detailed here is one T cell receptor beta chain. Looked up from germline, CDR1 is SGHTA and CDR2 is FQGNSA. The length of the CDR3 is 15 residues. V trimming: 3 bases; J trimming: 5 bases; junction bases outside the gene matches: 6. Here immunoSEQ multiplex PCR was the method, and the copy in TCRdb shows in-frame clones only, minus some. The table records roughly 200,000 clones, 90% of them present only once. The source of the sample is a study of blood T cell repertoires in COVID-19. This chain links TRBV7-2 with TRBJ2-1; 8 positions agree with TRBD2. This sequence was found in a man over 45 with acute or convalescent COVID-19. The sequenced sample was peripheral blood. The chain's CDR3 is CASSFLAGLNNEQFF. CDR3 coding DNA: TGTGCCAGCAGCTTTCTAGCGGGCTTGAACAATGAGCAGTTCTTC.